These 8 T cell receptor beta chains were sequenced from one sample in a study of blood T cells in healthy people across ages. A sample-barcoded 5' primer and a J-beta primer mix were used in a second PCR of roughly 7 to 12 cycles. TCRdb passed the 5' RACE reads through MiXCR, listing each CDR3 protein once. The data show 720,000 or so distinct CDR3 sequences, with around 41% seen just once and around 30% held by the top ten. Sample: blood. The receptors were gathered from a man older than 75 in good health.

This chain joins TRBV27 and TRBJ2-3; 10 nucleotides line up with TRBD2. J was trimmed by 0 bases and V by 2 bases; bases with no gene match: 8. The germline V gene encodes CDR1 MNHEY and CDR2 SMNVEV (reference sequence). This CDR3 is built from 18 residues. CDR3 in DNA: TGTGCCAGCAGTTTAAACAGCCTAGCGGGGGCTAGCACAGATACGCAGTATTTT. It translates to CASSLNSLAGASTDTQYF.

This rearrangement joins TRBV18 to TRBJ1-1; TRBD1 might be the D (5 bases). Germline CDR1 KGHSH, CDR2 LQKENI. This CDR3 comprises 15 residues. V lost 3 bases and J lost 0, with 11 bases in between. CDR3 in DNA: TGTGCCAGCTCACCTCGGACAAATATGAACACTGAAGCTTTCTTT. This sequence encodes CASSPRTNMNTEAFF.

The V and J genes are TRBV18 and TRBJ2-1; D call uncertain. CDR1 is KGHSH, CDR2 LQKENI, per germline. This CDR3 is 14 amino acids long. The V end lost 0 bases, the J end lost 4 bases, and 7 bases lay between the germline ends. The CDR3 DNA reads as TGTGCCAGCTCACCACCGGTTCTTTACAATGAGCAGTTCTTC. Its protein product is CASSPPVLYNEQFF. The full variable domain, its missing parts supplied by reference TRBV18 and TRBJ2-1, is NAGVMQNPRHLVRRRGQEARLRCSPMKGHSHVYWYRQLPEEGLKFMVYLQKENIIDESGMPKERFSAEFPKEGPSILRIQQVVRGDSAAYFCASSPPVLYNEQFFGPGTRLTVL.

This chain uses TRBV19 with TRBJ2-5; 9 bases agree with TRBD1. The V segment lost 5 bases and the J segment 1 base; nucleotides outside the gene matches: 8. Looked up from germline, CDR1 is LNHDA and CDR2 is SQIVND (reference sequence). This CDR3 has 16 residues. CDR3 sequence reads: CASSRDRGFAQETQYF. CDR3 DNA sequence: TGTGCCAGTAGTCGAGACAGGGGGTTTGCCCAAGAGACCCAGTACTTC.

This clonotype was counted only a few times. The chain is built from TRBV7-9 and TRBJ2-5; the D is unclear. The DNA end is a closer match to TRBJ2-7, so the J assignment may be wrong. CDR3 length equals 15 residues. The germline gives CDR1 SEHNR, CDR2 FQNEAQ (reference sequence). DNA of the CDR3: TGTGCCAGCAGCTTGGCGGAATCTTCCAGGAGCGAGCAGTACTTC. It specifies CASSLAESSRSEQYF.

The J gene is TRBJ2-3, the V gene TRBV20-1, with D possibly called TRBD1 or TRBD2 (5 bases each). From germline, CDR1 is DFQATT and CDR2 SNEGSKA (reference sequence). There are 16 residues in the CDR3. The V end was cut by 1 base, the J end by 2 bases, with 16 bases between. CDR3 sequence: CSARVGATGNTDTQYF. CDR3 bases: TGCAGTGCTAGAGTAGGGGCTACGGGAAACACAGATACGCAGTATTTT.

The chain links TRBV6-2 or TRBV6-3 to TRBJ1-6; no reliable D call. Between the trimmed V and J ends, which lost 2 bases and 1 base, there was a span of 9 bases. From germline, CDR1 is MNHEY and CDR2 SVGEGT. The CDR3 length is 16 residues. CDR3 DNA: TGTGCCAGCAGTTACGAGGCGACATCCTATAATTCACCCCTCCACTTT. Translated: CASSYEATSYNSPLHF.

This clonotype appeared a few times. The chain links TRBV29-1 to TRBJ1-1; no reliable D call. The CDR3 totals 13 residues. CDR1 is SQVTM and CDR2 is ANQGSEA in the germline V gene. V lost 3 bases and J 0 bases, leaving 8 bases between the germline ends. DNA for the CDR3: TGCAGCGTTGAGACGCAGATGAACACTGAAGCTTTCTTT. This encodes CSVETQMNTEAFF.